The T cell receptor beta chain described here comes from a study of OX40 agonist ivuxolimab in advanced cancers. Only in-frame clones appear in the TCRdb table, and some are missing; sequencing was by immunoSEQ multiplex PCR. The repertoire has roughly 75,000 clones, around 86% of them found once; the top ten carry 0.7% to 0.9%. Study-wide results and caveats: Expanded clones belonging to CD8+ T cells outnumbered, on average, those of CD4+. At doses 0.1 to 3.0 mg/kg, CD4+ and CD8+ clones expanded.

As for this clone: What it recognizes is unknown.

This CDR3 is 15 amino acids long. Germline CDR1 MNHNY, CDR2 SVGAGI (reference sequence). Losses at the gene ends were 6 bases for V and 8 bases for J; bases not matched to a gene: 12. This clonotype was obtained from an adult with an advanced solid tumor such as melanoma, head and neck, liver or kidney cancer. This chain links TRBV6-6 with TRBJ2-1; the match to TRBD1 covers 8 bases. The material was CD4+ or CD8+ T cells sorted from blood, obtained in a trial of the OX40 agonist ivuxolimab. Here the CDR3 reads CASRKGQGGVDEQFF. The CDR3 DNA reads TGTGCCAGCAGAAAAGGACAGGGAGGCGTCGATGAGCAGTTCTTC.